These 17 T cell receptor beta chains came from one sample sequenced in a study of radiotherapy plus CTLA-4 blockade in lung cancer. The assay was immunoSEQ multiplex PCR, and TCRdb's table has in-frame clones only and misses some. The table shows 60,000 to 65,000 clones, with 77% occurring only once. Sequencing used peripheral blood, obtained from a patient treated with radiotherapy plus ipilimumab. All receptors derive from a human donor with non-small cell lung cancer who had a complete response to radiotherapy plus ipilimumab.

This clone was counted a few times. The V call is TRBV19, the J call TRBJ1-1; 8 nucleotides match TRBD1. V shed 8 bases, J shed 5 bases, and the junction held 7 bases outside the gene matches. From germline, CDR1 is LNHDA and CDR2 SQIVND (reference sequence). The CDR3 has 13 amino acids. The CDR3 loop reads CASLMTGETEAFF. The CDR3 DNA is TGTGCCAGTCTCATGACAGGGGAAACTGAAGCTTTCTTT. Based on the CDR3 plus reference TRBV19 and TRBJ1-1, the full variable domain is DGGITQSPKYLFRKEGQNVTLSCEQNLNHDAMYWYRQDPGQGLRLIYYSQIVNDFQKGDIAEGYSVSREKKESFPLTVTSAQKNPTAFYLCASLMTGETEAFFGQGTRLTVV.

The chain joins TRBV11-3 to TRBJ2-4; tentative D call: TRBD1 (6 bases). The length of the CDR3 is 13 residues. CDR1 is SGHNT and CDR2 is YENEEA in the germline V gene. The V end lost 4 bases, the J end lost 5 bases, and 9 bases lay between the germline ends. CDR3 region: CASSSDSQNIQYF. Written as DNA, the CDR3 is TGTGCCAGCAGCTCGGACAGCCAAAACATTCAGTACTTC.

The chain combines TRBV5-1 with TRBJ2-3, with D possibly matching TRBD1 (6 bases). This CDR3 is 14 amino acids long. CDR1 SGHRS and CDR2 YFSETQ come from the germline V gene. Trimming left V 4 bases short and J 7 bases short, with 16 bases between. The CDR3 DNA is TGCGCCAGCAGCGGCAGGGGATCCGAGAATACGCAGTATTTT. Protein sequence: CASSGRGSENTQYF.

This rearrangement joins TRBV2 to TRBJ1-2; possible D gene TRBD1, 5 bases. The V and J ends lost 5 bases and 6 bases respectively, with 13 bases between them. Germline CDR1 reads SNHLY; CDR2 reads FYNNEI. The CDR3 is 13 amino acids. CDR3 sequence reads: CASSRTGIDGYTF. Written as DNA, the CDR3 is TGTGCCAGCAGTCGTACAGGAATCGATGGCTACACCTTC.

V is TRBV7-2 and J is TRBJ1-4; D perhaps matches TRBD1 (5 bases). The CDR3 has 14 residues. The germline CDR1 and CDR2 sequences are SGHTA and FQGNSA. The ends were cut back, 5 bases at V and 4 bases at J, with 11 bases in the middle. The CDR3 sequence is CASSIDSFNEKLFF. In nucleotides, the CDR3 is TGTGCCAGCAGCATCGACAGCTTTAATGAAAAACTGTTTTTT.

The V call is TRBV5-1, the J call TRBJ1-6; 8 bases are a match to TRBD1. The CDR3 consists of 16 residues. Germline V gene sequence: CDR1 SGHRS, CDR2 YFSETQ. V was clipped by 4 bases and J by 8 bases; unmatched bases: 11. In DNA, the CDR3 is TGCGCCAGCAGCACCGCTAGGGCAGGGGGCGATTCACCCCTCCACTTT. Its protein is CASSTARAGGDSPLHF.

The chain joins TRBV9 to TRBJ2-1; 8 bases agree with TRBD2. J lost 9 bases, V lost 4 bases, and 12 bases had no gene match. Germline V gene data show CDR1 as SGDLS and CDR2 as YYNGEE. The CDR3 spans 15 residues. The CDR3 reads CASSPRGGRPSEQFF. Written as DNA, the CDR3 is TGTGCCAGCAGCCCTCGAGGCGGGAGGCCAAGTGAGCAGTTCTTC.

On this clone itself: One end of the junction is discordant with germline, which a read error may explain. This rearrangement joins TRBV7-7 to TRBJ2-3, with D possibly being TRBD1 (6 bases). The CDR3 covers 13 residues. Germline-derived CDR1 and CDR2 are SSHAT and FNYEAQ (reference sequence). The CDR3 DNA reads as TGTGCTAGCAGCTCGAACAGGGACGATACGCAGTATTTT. Translating gives CASSSNRDDTQYF.

The chain uses TRBV19 and TRBJ1-2, with D perhaps TRBD1 (6 bases). Germline lookup yields CDR1 LNHDA and CDR2 SQIVND (reference sequence). Trimming took off 4 bases at V and 2 bases at J, with 11 bases between the two ends. This CDR3 comprises 14 residues. CDR3 in DNA: TGTGCCAGTAGTAGTTTAGACAGGAACTATGGCTACACCTTC. Its translation: CASSSLDRNYGYTF.

The chain employs TRBV18 and TRBJ1-5; D remains unclear. Germline V gene lookup returns CDR1 KGHSH and CDR2 LQKENI. This CDR3 spans 16 amino acids. V was shortened by 6 bases and J by 1 base, with 16 bases between the two germline ends. CDR3 in DNA: TGTGCCAGCTCTGCCACGGGCACCAAGAGCAATCAGCCCCAGCATTTT. Translated, it gives CASSATGTKSNQPQHF.

The rearrangement uses TRBV28 and TRBJ2-1; 12 bases are shared with TRBD2. J gave up 4 bases and V 8 bases, and 9 bases lay outside the gene matches. Germline-derived CDR1 and CDR2 are MDHEN and SYDVKM. The length of the CDR3 is 16 residues. The CDR3 bases are TGTGCCAGCCTTTACCGAGGACTAGCGGGATACAATGAGCAGTTCTTC. Translating gives CASLYRGLAGYNEQFF.

This chain joins TRBV2 and TRBJ2-5; D is undetermined. V lost 7 bases and J lost 5, with 11 bases in between. Germline V gene data show CDR1 as SNHLY and CDR2 as FYNNEI. This CDR3 has 12 residues. The CDR3 here is CASTLSWETQYF. Here the CDR3 DNA reads TGTGCCAGCACCCTGAGCTGGGAGACCCAGTACTTC.

The rearrangement links TRBV4-1 to TRBJ1-3, with D unclear. There are 17 residues in the CDR3. The germline CDR1 and CDR2 sequences are MGHRA and YSYEKL. V shed 0 bases and J shed 1 base, with 13 bases lying between them. CDR3 sequence reads: CASSQDRRPGSGNTIYF. CDR3 DNA sequence: TGCGCCAGCAGCCAAGATAGGCGGCCTGGGTCTGGAAACACCATATATTTT.

V usage is TRBV29-1 and J usage is TRBJ2-2; D uncertain. There are 14 residues in the CDR3. Germline V gene data show CDR1 as SQVTM and CDR2 as ANQGSEA. V was clipped by 4 bases and J by 1 base, with 10 bases between them. CDR3: CSVVVPQNTGELFF. CDR3 bases: TGCAGCGTTGTCGTCCCACAGAACACCGGGGAGCTGTTTTTT.

This rearrangement joins TRBV12-5 to TRBJ2-1; D may match TRBD1 or TRBD2 (5 bases each). This CDR3 spans 13 amino acids. Trimming took off 4 bases at V and 16 bases at J, with 20 bases between the two ends. Germline CDR1 reads LGHNT; CDR2 reads FRNRAP. The DNA of the CDR3 is TGTGCTAGTGGTTCCCTAAGAGGGACGGGTATATTCTTC. Translated, it gives CASGSLRGTGIFF. Variable domain in full (rest from reference TRBV12-5 and TRBJ2-1): DARVTQTPRHKVTEMGQEVTMRCQPILGHNTVFWYRQTMMQGLELLAYFRNRAPLDDSGMPKDRFSAEMPDATLATLKIQPSEPRDSAVYFCASGSLRGTGIFFGPGTRLTVL.

The chain is built from TRBV10-3 and TRBJ1-2; perhaps TRBD1 as D (6 bases). Trimming stripped 10 bases from V and 4 bases from J, with 13 bases between. The CDR3 sequence is 12 residues long. Germline CDR1 ENHRY, CDR2 SYGVKD. The CDR3 sequence: CASSGTSYGYTF. The CDR3 nucleotides are TGTGCCAGCTCCGGGACATCCTATGGCTACACCTTC.

The CDR3 coding sequence is TGTGCCAGCAGCGCCGGACAGGGGAGATCGGACTATGGCTACACCTTC. It codes for CASSAGQGRSDYGYTF. This sequence joins TRBV7-9 and TRBJ1-2; 9 bases agree with TRBD1. V lost 5 bases to trimming and J lost 3 bases; unmatched junction nucleotides: 10. CDR1 SEHNR and CDR2 FQNEAQ come from the germline V gene (reference sequence). The CDR3 length is 16 residues.